This passage covers 25 T cell receptor beta chains from one sample sequenced in a study of blood T cells in healthy people across ages. Primed by a sample-barcoded 5' primer and a J-beta primer mix, a second PCR proceeded for 7 to 11 cycles. TCRdb re-called the 5' RACE reads through MiXCR, storing one row per CDR3 protein. The sample lists hundreds of thousands of distinct CDR3 sequences, around 27% occurring once. The sample was also reused in another study, on T cells of mothers and their children.

The sample consisted of blood. The origin of the receptors is a boy aged 2-15 years in good health.

This clonotype came up a few times. The CDR3 protein is CASRMGGRQETQYF. As DNA, the CDR3 is TGTGCCAGCAGGATGGGGGGTCGGCAAGAGACCCAGTACTTC. The genes are TRBV11-2 and TRBJ2-5; TRBD2 is a possible D gene (6 bases). Per the germline V gene, CDR1 is SGHAT and CDR2 is FQNNGV. With 6 bases removed from V and 2 bases from J, the gap between germline ends came to 13 bases. This CDR3 is 14 amino acids long.

This clonotype was seen a handful of times. The genes are TRBV6-6 and TRBJ2-1; 7 nucleotides align to TRBD2. The germline V gene has CDR1 MNHNY and CDR2 SVGAGI (reference sequence). The length of the CDR3 is 15 residues. Trimming at V came to 6 bases and at J to 0 bases, leaving 5 bases not matched to a gene. The CDR3 here is CASRAGLDSYNEQFF. CDR3 sequence (DNA): TGTGCCAGCAGGGCTGGACTAGACTCCTACAATGAGCAGTTCTTC.

In its sample, this clonotype was seen a few times. V gene TRBV11-2 combines with J gene TRBJ2-4, with no clear D. Trimming took 6 bases from V and 2 from J, leaving 14 bases between them. The CDR3 has 15 amino acids. Germline V gives CDR1 SGHAT, CDR2 FQNNGV. CDR3 nucleotide sequence: TGTGCCAGCAGTCCGATCGGCGGTTCCAAAAACATTCAGTACTTC. Translating gives CASSPIGGSKNIQYF.

This clonotype was counted only a few times. The chain employs TRBV29-1 and TRBJ2-1; 11 positions agree with TRBD2. Looked up from germline, CDR1 is SQVTM and CDR2 is ANQGSEA. Trimming took 4 bases from V and 9 from J; bases not matched to a gene: 8. There are 14 residues in the CDR3. For the CDR3, the DNA is TGCAGCGTTGCTAAACTAGCGGGAGACCTTGAGCAGTTCTTC. Protein: CSVAKLAGDLEQFF.

The chain has TRBV28 and TRBJ2-1; no clear D. Germline CDR1 MDHEN, CDR2 SYDVKM. Trimming shortened V by 5 bases and J by 8 bases, and 13 bases separated the two germline ends. This CDR3 is built from 13 residues. The CDR3 nucleotides read TGTGCCAGCAGTATAAGCCTCTCTGATGAGCAGTTCTTC. Its translation is CASSISLSDEQFF. Full variable domain (missing parts from reference TRBV28 and TRBJ2-1): DVKVTQSSRYLVKRTGEKVFLECVQDMDHENMFWYRQDPGLGLRLIYFSYDVKMKEKGDIPEGYSVSREKKERFSLILESASTNQTSMYLCASSISLSDEQFFGPGTRLTVL.

This clonotype occurred a few times. The rearrangement joins TRBV5-5 to TRBJ1-2, with D possibly TRBD1 on 5 matching bases. There are 15 residues in the CDR3. The germline CDR1 and CDR2 sequences are SGHKS and YYEKEE (reference sequence). The V end was cut by 7 bases, the J end by 5 bases, with 21 bases between. The DNA of the CDR3 is TGTGCCAGCGGGCGCGGGACCTTTAAAGATTATGGCTACACCTTC. Translated: CASGRGTFKDYGYTF.

The J gene is TRBJ1-1, the V gene TRBV5-1, with TRBD1 matching 9 bases. V was clipped by 1 base and J by 1 base; unmatched bases: 2. Looked up from germline, CDR1 is SGHRS and CDR2 is YFSETQ. This CDR3 region has 15 residues. CDR3 DNA: TGCGCCAGCAGCTTGCAGGGACAGGGGAACACTGAAGCTTTCTTT. Amino acid sequence: CASSLQGQGNTEAFF. The full variable domain, its missing parts supplied by reference TRBV5-1 and TRBJ1-1, is KAGVTQTPRYLIKTRGQQVTLSCSPISGHRSVSWYQQTPGQGLQFLFEYFSETQRNKGNFPGRFSGRQFSNSRSEMNVSTLELGDSALYLCASSLQGQGNTEAFFGQGTRLTVV.

The genes are TRBV12-3 or TRBV12-4 and TRBJ2-2; possibly TRBD2 for D (5 bases). CDR3 length: 15 amino acids. The V and J ends lost 6 bases and 6 bases respectively, with 17 bases between them. The CDR3 sequence: CASSSKDSWAGELFF. As DNA, the CDR3 is TGTGCCAGCAGCTCAAAGGACTCGTGGGCCGGGGAGCTGTTTTTT.

The V gene is TRBV12-3 or TRBV12-4, the J gene TRBJ1-2, with unresolved D. V was clipped by 5 bases and J by 0 bases, with 13 bases between them. This CDR3 has 15 amino acids. CDR3: CASSPSEFSNYGYTF. CDR3 sequence (DNA): TGTGCCAGCAGTCCTTCAGAATTCTCTAACTATGGCTACACCTTC.

CDR3 sequence (DNA): TGTGCCACCAGCACTCGGACAGGGGGGACTGAAGCTTTCTTT. Amino acids: CATSTRTGGTEAFF. This sequence joins TRBV15 and TRBJ1-1, with 10 bases fitting TRBD1. Per germline, CDR1 LNHNV and CDR2 YYDKDF (reference sequence). The length of the CDR3 is 14 residues. V lost 4 bases to trimming and J lost 5 bases; unmatched junction nucleotides: 4.

The CDR3 loop reads CASSEFRRDSNQPQHF. Written as DNA, the CDR3 is TGTGCCAGCAGTGAATTCAGGCGGGATAGCAATCAGCCCCAGCATTTT. The chain combines TRBV6-1 with TRBJ1-5; D uncertain. CDR1 is MNHNS and CDR2 is SASEGT in the germline V gene. Trimming cost V 2 bases and J 0 bases, with 11 bases left between them. CDR3 length equals 16 residues.

The chain employs TRBV30 and TRBJ2-5; weak D call: TRBD1 (5 bases). Trimming took 5 bases from V and 7 from J, leaving 14 bases between them. CDR1 and CDR2 from the germline V gene are GTSNPN and SVGIG (reference sequence). This CDR3 has 12 residues. The CDR3 loop reads CAWDTGSRTQYF. In DNA, the CDR3 is TGTGCCTGGGATACAGGTTCAAGGACCCAGTACTTC.

The rearrangement links TRBV25-1 to TRBJ2-7, with a possible D match to TRBD2 (7 bases). Germline V gives CDR1 MGHDK, CDR2 SYGVNS. V was trimmed by 5 bases and J by 1 base, leaving 12 bases between them. This CDR3 spans 14 amino acids. CDR3 loop: CASSIGGLSYEQYF. The CDR3 bases are TGTGCCAGCAGTATCGGGGGGCTATCCTACGAGCAGTACTTC.

This clonotype was counted a few times. The chain is built from TRBV20-1 and TRBJ2-3, with 7 positions matching TRBD2. The CDR3 covers 13 residues. J gave up 2 bases and V 6 bases, and 5 bases lay outside the gene matches. CDR1 DFQATT and CDR2 SNEGSKA come from the germline V gene (reference sequence). CDR3 in amino acids: CSAGGGTTDTQYF. The CDR3 DNA reads TGCAGTGCGGGCGGGGGTACCACAGATACGCAGTATTTT.

Notes on this clonotype: A read error is possible here, since a much larger clone lies one base away. The chain employs TRBV24-1 and TRBJ2-7; D remains unclear. Germline values: CDR1 KGHDR, CDR2 SFDVKD. This CDR3 has 12 residues. The chain's CDR3 is CATSEPAYGQYF. Written as DNA, the CDR3 is TGTGCCACCAGTGAACCAGCCTACGGGCAGTACTTC.

This clonotype has more than one count but fewer than ten. V and J are TRBV14 and TRBJ1-1; unclear D gene. In germline, CDR1 is SGHDN, CDR2 FVKESK. V lost 2 bases and J 3 bases, leaving 10 bases between the germline ends. The length of the CDR3 is 14 residues. The CDR3 nucleotides are TGTGCCAGCAGCCAACAAAGTCTAGACACTGAAGCTTTCTTT. Encoded protein: CASSQQSLDTEAFF.

The V gene is TRBV4-1, the J gene TRBJ1-2; 7 bases agree with TRBD1. V shed 1 base, J shed 8 bases, and the junction held 13 bases outside the gene matches. The CDR3 has 16 residues. Germline V gives CDR1 MGHRA, CDR2 YSYEKL. The CDR3 DNA reads TGCGCCAGCAGCCAAGGTTCGGGACAGCCAGGAGGAGGCTACACCTTC. It yields the protein CASSQGSGQPGGGYTF.

The chain joins TRBV27 to TRBJ2-5, with TRBD2 identical over 7 bases. TRBJ2-7 matches the DNA end more closely, so the J call is doubtful. CDR1 MNHEY and CDR2 SMNVEV come from the germline V gene (reference sequence). This CDR3 spans 13 amino acids. CDR3 amino acids: CASSGGELYEQYF. Written as DNA, the CDR3 is TGTGCCAGCTCTGGGGGGGAGCTTTACGAGCAGTACTTC.

This clonotype was detected a few times. The rearrangement uses TRBV12-3 or TRBV12-4 and TRBJ1-1, with D unresolved. CDR3 size: 13 residues. The V end was cut by 5 bases, the J end by 1 base, with 8 bases between. CDR3 in DNA: TGTGCCAGCAGTAGGGCCCCGAACACTGAAGCTTTCTTT. The encoded protein is CASSRAPNTEAFF.

This clonotype was recorded a few times. It may be a read error: a sequence one base away is much more abundant. The V and J genes are TRBV5-4 and TRBJ2-3; D is undetermined. Trimming removed 2 bases from V and 2 bases from J, with 3 bases in between. The CDR3 is made up of 12 amino acids. CDR1 and CDR2 from the germline V gene are SGHNT and YYREEE (reference sequence). This CDR3 reads CASSFVTDTQYF. DNA of the CDR3: TGTGCCAGCAGCTTCGTCACAGATACGCAGTATTTT. The variable domain in full, with the rest retrieved from reference TRBV5-4 and TRBJ2-3, is ETGVTQSPTHLIKTRGQQVTLRCSSQSGHNTVSWYQQALGQGPQFIFQYYREEENGRGNFPPRFSGLQFPNYSSELNVNALELDDSALYLCASSFVTDTQYFGPGTRLTVL.

This clonotype was observed a handful of times. This chain uses TRBV5-6 with TRBJ2-1; maybe TRBD1 (5 bases). The CDR3 extends over 15 amino acids. Germline V gives CDR1 SGHDT, CDR2 YYEEEE. V was cut by 2 bases and J by 5 bases, with 14 bases left in between. As DNA, the CDR3 is TGTGCCAGCAGCTTTCCTGGGGCTACCGACAATGAGCAGTTCTTC. It codes for CASSFPGATDNEQFF.

Points on this clonotype: The junction does not match germline at one end; this may be a read error. The rearrangement links TRBV7-2 to TRBJ2-5; 14 positions match TRBD2. The J call may be incorrect, as the DNA end agrees better with TRBJ2-7. Germline loops: CDR1 SGHTA, CDR2 FQGNSA. CDR3 length: 16 amino acids. The CDR3 nucleotides read TGTGCCGGCAGCCAGGGACTAGCGGGAGTGTCCTACGAGCAGTACTTC. Amino acid sequence: CAGSQGLAGVSYEQYF.

As for this clonotype: At one end the junction does not follow the germline gene, possibly because of a read error. The CDR3 loop reads CAGSDRRGGNIQYF. In DNA, the CDR3 is TGTGCCGGCAGTGACAGGCGGGGGGGCAACATTCAGTACTTC. V is TRBV2 and J is TRBJ2-4, with TRBD2 matching over 9 bases. This CDR3 comprises 14 residues. CDR1 SNHLY and CDR2 FYNNEI come from the germline V gene.

The genes are TRBV7-9 and TRBJ2-7, with D unclear. Germline V lookup: CDR1 SEHNR, CDR2 FQNEAQ (reference sequence). The CDR3 extends over 13 amino acids. V was cut by 5 bases and J by 6 bases, with 14 bases left in between. DNA for the CDR3: TGTGCCAGCAGCGGTTCCGCCAAGGTCGAGCAGTACTTC. It is translated as CASSGSAKVEQYF.

The chain combines TRBV7-3 with TRBJ1-1; D call uncertain. Trimming shortened V by 3 bases and J by 4 bases, and 12 bases separated the two germline ends. This CDR3 has 14 amino acids. CDR1 is SGHTA, CDR2 FQGTGA, per germline. The DNA for the CDR3 is TGTGCCAGCAGCTTTTCGGGTGTTACCACTGAAGCTTTCTTT. Its protein is CASSFSGVTTEAFF.